This T cell receptor beta chain was recovered during a study of shared clonotypes between healthy human individuals. The assay was immunoSEQ multiplex PCR, and TCRdb's table has in-frame clones only and misses some. The table lists approximately 2.5 million clones, 80% to 95% of them singletons. V lost 2 bases to trimming and J lost 8 bases, with 7 bases between them. This CDR3 contains 12 residues. Germline CDR1 is LNHDA and CDR2 is SQIVND (reference sequence). The chain couples TRBV19 to TRBJ2-1, with D unresolved. This TCR came from a young man in good health. Some clones in this sample may be carry-over from other donors' samples. What was sequenced was naive CD4+ T cells from PBMCs. As for subset: CD45RA+ positively selected. CDR3 sequence reads: CASSIFRDEQFF. CDR3 coding DNA: TGTGCCAGTAGTATATTTAGGGATGAGCAGTTCTTC.